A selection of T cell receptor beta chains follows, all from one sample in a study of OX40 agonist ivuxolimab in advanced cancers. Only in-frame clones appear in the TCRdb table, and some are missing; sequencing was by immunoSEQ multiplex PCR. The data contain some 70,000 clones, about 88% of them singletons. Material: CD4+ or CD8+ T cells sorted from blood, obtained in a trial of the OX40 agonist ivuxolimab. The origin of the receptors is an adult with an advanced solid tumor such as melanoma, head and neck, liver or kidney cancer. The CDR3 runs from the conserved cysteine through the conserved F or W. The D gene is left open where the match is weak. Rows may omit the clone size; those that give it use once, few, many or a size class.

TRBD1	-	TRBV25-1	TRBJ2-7	CASSEVGTVSYEQYF	TGTGCCAGCAGTGAAGTAGGGACAGTTTCCTACGAGCAGTACTTC
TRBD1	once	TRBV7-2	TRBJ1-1	CASSPGFRGDTEAFF	TGTGCCAGCAGCCCGGGTTTCAGGGGGGACACTGAAGCTTTCTTT
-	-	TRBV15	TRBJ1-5	CATSRDLIQPQHF	TGTGCCACCAGCAGAGACCTTATTCAGCCCCAGCATTTT
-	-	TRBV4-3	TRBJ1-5	CASSLSRNQPQHF	TGCGCCAGCAGCCTTAGCAGGAATCAGCCCCAGCATTTT
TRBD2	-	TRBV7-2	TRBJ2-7	CASRGSLAGREQYF	TGTGCCAGCAGAGGGAGCCTAGCGGGACGCGAGCAGTACTTC
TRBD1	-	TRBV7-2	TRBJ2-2	CASRRDRGQTGELFF	TGTGCCAGCAGAAGGGACAGGGGGCAGACCGGGGAGCTGTTTTTT
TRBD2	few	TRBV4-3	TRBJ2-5	CASSQDYRTSGQETQYF	TGCGCCAGCAGCCAAGATTACAGGACTAGCGGGCAAGAGACCCAGTACTTC
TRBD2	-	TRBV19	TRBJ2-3	CASRPDGRADTQYF	TGTGCCAGTAGACCGGACGGGAGGGCAGATACGCAGTATTTT
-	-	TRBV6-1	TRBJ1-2	CASSEETPYGYTF	TGTGCCAGCAGTGAAGAGACACCCTATGGCTACACCTTC
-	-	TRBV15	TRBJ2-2	CATSREGQGSGELFF	TGTGCCACCAGCAGAGAGGGCCAGGGGTCCGGGGAGCTGTTTTTT
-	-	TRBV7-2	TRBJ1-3	CASSLVPLGGGNTIYF	TGTGCCAGCAGCTTAGTTCCGTTGGGGGGCGGAAACACCATATATTTT
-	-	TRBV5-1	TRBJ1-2	CASSLAGSDYGYTF	TGCGCCAGCAGCTTGGCCGGCAGCGACTATGGCTACACCTTC
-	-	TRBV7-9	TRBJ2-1	CASSEFRVYNEQFF	TGTGCCAGCAGCGAGTTCAGGGTTTACAATGAGCAGTTCTTC
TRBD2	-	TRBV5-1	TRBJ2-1	CASSLVSGDYEQFF	TGCGCCAGCAGCCTGGTTAGCGGGGACTATGAGCAGTTCTTC
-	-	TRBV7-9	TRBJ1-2	CASSFVEGSPRGYTF	TGTGCCAGCAGCTTTGTTGAGGGAAGTCCGCGCGGCTACACCTTC
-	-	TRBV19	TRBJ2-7	CASSIASDRINEQYF	TGTGCCAGTAGTATAGCCTCAGACAGGATCAACGAGCAGTACTTC
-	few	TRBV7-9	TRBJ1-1	CASSTRGTEAFF	TGTGCCAGCAGCACGAGGGGGACTGAAGCTTTCTTT
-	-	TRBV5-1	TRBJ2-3	CASSLGPEAADTQYF	TGCGCCAGCAGCTTAGGGCCAGAGGCGGCAGATACGCAGTATTTT
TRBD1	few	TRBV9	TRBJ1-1	CASSARQGAGTEAFF	TGTGCCAGCAGCGCGAGACAGGGGGCGGGCACTGAAGCTTTCTTT
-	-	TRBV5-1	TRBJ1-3	CASRLGDGNTIYF	TGCGCCAGCAGATTGGGGGATGGAAACACCATATATTTT
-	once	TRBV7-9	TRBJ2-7	CASSSGSSYEQYF	TGTGCCAGCAGCTCAGGGTCCTCCTACGAGCAGTACTTC
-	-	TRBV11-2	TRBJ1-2	CASSFDAHYGYTF	TGTGCCAGCAGCTTTGACGCCCACTATGGCTACACCTTC
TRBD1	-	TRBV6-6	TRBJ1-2	CASSSDRTYGYTF	TGTGCCAGCAGTTCGGACAGGACCTATGGCTACACCTTC
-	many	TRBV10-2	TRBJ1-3	CASSVPIRQPGAIYF	TGCGCCAGCAGTGTACCTATCCGACAGCCCGGTGCCATATATTTT
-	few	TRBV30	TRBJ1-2	CAWSVTWGNYGYTF	TGTGCCTGGAGTGTAACATGGGGGAACTATGGCTACACCTTC
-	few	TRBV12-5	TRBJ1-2	CASGPTGRRYGYTF	TGTGCTAGTGGCCCCACGGGACGGCGCTATGGCTACACCTTC
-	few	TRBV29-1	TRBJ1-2	CSVDGYYGYTF	TGCAGCGTTGACGGGTACTATGGCTACACCTTC
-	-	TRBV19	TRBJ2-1	CASRRKAAINEQFF	TGTGCCAGTAGACGAAAGGCAGCTATAAATGAGCAGTTCTTC
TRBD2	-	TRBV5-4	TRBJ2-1	CASSLKTSGREDNEQFF	TGTGCCAGCAGCTTGAAGACTAGCGGGAGGGAAGACAATGAGCAGTTCTTC
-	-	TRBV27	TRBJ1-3	CASSLSRDGSGNTIYF	TGTGCCAGCAGTTTATCAAGGGACGGCTCTGGAAACACCATATATTTT
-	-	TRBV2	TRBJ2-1	CASKLGSSYNEQFF	TGTGCCAGCAAATTGGGGAGCTCCTACAATGAGCAGTTCTTC
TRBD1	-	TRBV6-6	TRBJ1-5	CASSTGDRGNQPQHF	TGTGCCAGCAGCACGGGTGACAGGGGTAATCAGCCCCAGCATTTT
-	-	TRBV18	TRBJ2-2	CASSPLVGQGGRELFF	TGTGCCAGCTCACCACTCGTTGGGCAGGGCGGAAGGGAGCTGTTTTTT
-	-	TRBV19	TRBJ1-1	CASSIVWRDMNTEAFF	TGTGCCAGTAGTATAGTCTGGAGGGACATGAACACTGAAGCTTTCTTT
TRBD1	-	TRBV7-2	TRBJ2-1	CASSPRTGGYEQFF	TGTGCCAGCAGCCCTAGGACAGGCGGGTATGAGCAGTTCTTC
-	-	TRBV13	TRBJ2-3	CASSNGSDTQYF	TGTGCCAGCAGTAATGGGTCAGATACGCAGTATTTT
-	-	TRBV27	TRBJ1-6	CASSYLGTLYNSPLHF	TGTGCCAGCAGCTACCTTGGGACACTCTATAATTCACCCCTCCACTTT
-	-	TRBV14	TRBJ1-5	CASSFGGNQPQHF	TGTGCCAGCAGCTTCGGGGGCAATCAGCCCCAGCATTTT
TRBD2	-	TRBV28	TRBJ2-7	CASSLSYGLAGVDSYEQYF	TGTGCCAGCAGTTTATCTTATGGACTAGCGGGAGTAGACTCCTACGAGCAGTACTTC
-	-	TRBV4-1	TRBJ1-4	CASSQGWAPRTNEKLFF	TGCGCCAGCAGCCAAGGGTGGGCCCCCCGGACTAATGAAAAACTGTTTTTT
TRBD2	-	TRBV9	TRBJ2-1	CASSVGTSGGRNEQFF	TGTGCCAGCAGCGTAGGGACTAGCGGGGGTCGAAATGAGCAGTTCTTC
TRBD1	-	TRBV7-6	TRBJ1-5	CASSPGGQGYQPQHF	TGTGCCAGCAGCCCCGGGGGACAGGGATATCAGCCCCAGCATTTT
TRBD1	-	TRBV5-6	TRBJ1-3	CASSFLPGGTRNTIYF	TGTGCCAGCAGCTTCCTCCCAGGGGGCACCAGAAACACCATATATTTT
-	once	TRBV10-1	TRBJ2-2	CASSSGTGELFF	TGCGCCAGCAGCTCTGGGACCGGGGAGCTGTTTTTT
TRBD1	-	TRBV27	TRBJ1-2	CASSPRQGGVNYGYTF	TGTGCCAGCAGTCCCCGACAGGGGGGGGTAAACTATGGCTACACCTTC
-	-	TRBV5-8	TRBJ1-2	CASSWWGGGDGYTF	TGTGCCAGCAGTTGGTGGGGGGGTGGCGATGGCTACACCTTC
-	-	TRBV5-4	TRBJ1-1	CASSYLTDLNTEAFF	TGTGCCAGCAGCTACCTGACAGATTTGAACACTGAAGCTTTCTTT
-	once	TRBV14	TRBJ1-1	CASSQDGARGHSTEAFF	TGTGCCAGCAGCCAAGACGGCGCCCGAGGTCATTCCACTGAAGCTTTCTTT
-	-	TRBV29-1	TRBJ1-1	CSLGANTEAFF	TGCAGCTTAGGAGCGAACACTGAAGCTTTCTTT
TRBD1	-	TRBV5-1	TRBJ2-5	CASSQGQGAEKTQYF	TGCGCCAGCAGCCAAGGACAGGGGGCTGAGAAGACCCAGTACTTC